Below are 18 T cell receptor beta chains sequenced from a single sample in a study of technical replicates of blood from a few donors (TCRdb year 2017). Libraries came from the immunoSEQ multiplex PCR assay. Drawn from immuneACCESS, this table holds only the in-frame rearrangements with V and J called that TCRdb kept. Clones are partly lost; checked studies trace under half to an unresolved V gene and leave the rest unexplained. This sample is represented by 55,000 to 70,000 clones; approximately 84% of them were singletons. Jointly, the top ten make up about 5.5% of the sample. The sample comprised PBMCs. The receptors originated from a human donor in good health. Some clones in this sample may be carry-over from other donors' samples.

This clone was picked up a small number of times. V is TRBV19 and J is TRBJ2-3; 11 bases match TRBD1. Losses at the gene ends were 5 bases for V and 3 bases for J; bases not matched to a gene: 4. Germline CDR1 LNHDA, CDR2 SQIVND (reference sequence). The CDR3 has 15 amino acids. CDR3 residues: CASSRTGGGTDTQYF. The CDR3, as DNA: TGTGCCAGTAGTCGGACAGGGGGCGGAACAGATACGCAGTATTTT.

V and J are TRBV28 and TRBJ2-7; 8 positions agree with TRBD1. This CDR3 contains 15 residues. Germline V gene data show CDR1 as MDHEN and CDR2 as SYDVKM. Trimming removed 3 bases from V and 2 bases from J; junction bases left unmatched: 6. In DNA, the CDR3 is TGTGCCAGCAGTTTTATGAGGGGACAGGCCTACGAGCAGTACTTC. It yields the protein CASSFMRGQAYEQYF.

The chain is built from TRBV6-1 and TRBJ1-1, with a tentative D call TRBD1 (6 bases). Per the germline V gene, CDR1 is MNHNS and CDR2 is SASEGT. The CDR3 sequence is 15 residues long. Trimming left V 8 bases short and J 1 base short, with 17 bases between. CDR3 residues: CASRTSGVGNTEAFF. The CDR3 DNA reads as TGTGCCAGCCGAACGTCAGGGGTGGGGAACACTGAAGCTTTCTTT.

The rearrangement links TRBV29-1 to TRBJ1-2; TRBD1 is a possible D gene (6 bases). Germline CDR1 SQVTM, CDR2 ANQGSEA. The germline V and J ends were trimmed by 6 bases and 0 bases, with 14 bases remaining between them. There are 14 residues in the CDR3. CDR3 sequence: CSVGLGASNYGYTF. The CDR3 DNA sequence: TGCAGCGTCGGCCTGGGGGCGTCTAACTATGGCTACACCTTC.

V usage is TRBV9 and J usage is TRBJ1-3, with unresolved D. This CDR3 is built from 15 residues. The germline gives CDR1 SGDLS, CDR2 YYNGEE. The germline V and J ends were trimmed by 0 bases and 0 bases, with 7 bases remaining between them. The CDR3 coding sequence is TGTGCCAGCAGCGTAGACTCGAGCTCTGGAAACACCATATATTTT. This translates into CASSVDSSSGNTIYF. Full variable domain (missing parts from reference TRBV9 and TRBJ1-3): DSGVTQTPKHLITATGQRVTLRCSPRSGDLSVYWYQQSLDQGLQFLIQYYNGEERAKGNILERFSAQQFPDLHSELNLSSLELGDSALYFCASSVDSSSGNTIYFGEGSWLTVV.

The chain links TRBV4-1 to TRBJ2-3, with D possibly being TRBD1 (6 bases). V was pared by 0 bases and J by 3 bases, with 7 bases between. Looked up from germline, CDR1 is MGHRA and CDR2 is YSYEKL. The CDR3 consists of 14 residues. CDR3 nucleotide sequence: TGCGCCAGCAGCCAAGACAGGGGAACAGATACGCAGTATTTT. Amino acids: CASSQDRGTDTQYF.

The rearrangement uses TRBV19 and TRBJ1-5, with D possibly matching TRBD1 (6 bases). There are 17 residues in the CDR3. Trimming cost V 5 bases and J 1 base, with 18 bases left between them. Germline values: CDR1 LNHDA, CDR2 SQIVND (reference sequence). The CDR3 DNA sequence: TGTGCCAGTAGTTTTGGGGGCGTAGCTTTAAGCAATCAGCCCCAGCATTTT. It codes for CASSFGGVALSNQPQHF.

The J gene is TRBJ1-6, the V gene TRBV9, with TRBD1 matching 9 bases. The germline gives CDR1 SGDLS, CDR2 YYNGEE. The trim removed 5 bases at V and 7 bases at J, leaving 4 bases unmatched. The CDR3 runs 14 residues. CDR3 in DNA: TGTGCCAGCAGTTCCGGGACAGGGAATTCACCCCTCCACTTT. Translated: CASSSGTGNSPLHF.

The sample holds one count of this clone. The rearrangement uses TRBV9 and TRBJ2-3, with D maybe TRBD2 (5 bases). V was cut by 0 bases and J by 0 bases, with 11 bases left in between. The CDR3 runs to 16 residues. From germline, CDR1 is SGDLS and CDR2 YYNGEE. CDR3 in amino acids: CASSVDPGGSTDTQYF. The DNA for the CDR3 is TGTGCCAGCAGCGTAGATCCAGGCGGGAGCACAGATACGCAGTATTTT.

This clone has a single count. The chain employs TRBV20-1 and TRBJ2-1; D might be TRBD2 (5 bases). There are 10 residues in the CDR3. Trimming took off 6 bases at V and 14 bases at J, with 14 bases between the two ends. Germline CDR1 is DFQATT and CDR2 is SNEGSKA (reference sequence). The CDR3 spells CSAPTKREFF. CDR3 coding DNA: TGCAGTGCCCCGACCAAGAGGGAGTTCTTC.

The CDR3 DNA reads TGTGCCATCAGTGACCCCGGACTAGCGGCCAGCTACGAGCAGTACTTC. Translated, it gives CAISDPGLAASYEQYF. The chain is built from TRBV10-3 and TRBJ2-7; 10 bases are a match to TRBD2. The junction had 8 bases not matched to a gene; V was cut back by 3 bases and J by 3 bases. The CDR3 extends over 16 amino acids. Germline assignment: CDR1 ENHRY and CDR2 SYGVKD.

This clone turned up a few times. The chain recombines TRBV10-1 with TRBJ1-2; D uncertain. V was clipped by 8 bases and J by 5 bases, with 15 bases between them. This CDR3 contains 13 residues. Germline values: CDR1 WNHNN, CDR2 SYGVQD (reference sequence). This CDR3 is CASRERGLYGYTF. DNA of the CDR3: TGCGCCAGCCGGGAGCGCGGATTGTATGGCTACACCTTC.

J is TRBJ2-7 and V is TRBV4-1; TRBD2 aligns across 9 bases. The CDR3 totals 15 residues. Germline-derived CDR1 and CDR2 are MGHRA and YSYEKL. V was pared by 1 base and J by 0 bases, with 1 base of the junction left unmatched. The DNA for the CDR3 is TGCGCCAGCAGCCAAGGACTAGCGGCCTCCTACGAGCAGTACTTC. Translating gives CASSQGLAASYEQYF.

CDR3 protein: CASSKGGTENYEQYF. The CDR3 bases are TGTGCCAGCAGCAAGGGAGGGACGGAAAACTACGAGCAGTACTTC. The rearrangement uses TRBV5-4 and TRBJ2-7; 7 bases match TRBD2. Germline lookup yields CDR1 SGHNT and CDR2 YYREEE (reference sequence). The CDR3 is 15 amino acids. V lost 4 bases to trimming and J lost 3 bases; unmatched junction nucleotides: 10.

V gene TRBV27 combines with J gene TRBJ1-1; 8 bases are shared with TRBD1. The trim removed 5 bases at V and 7 bases at J, leaving 12 bases unmatched. Germline CDR1 reads MNHEY; CDR2 reads SMNVEV (reference sequence). The CDR3 has 15 residues. CDR3 residues: CASSQHRGRASEAFF. The CDR3 coding sequence is TGTGCCAGCAGTCAGCACAGGGGGAGGGCTAGTGAAGCTTTCTTT.

The rearrangement uses TRBV4-2 and TRBJ2-3; D perhaps matches TRBD2 (5 bases). Trimming removed 2 bases from V and 3 bases from J, with 9 bases in between. The CDR3 totals 14 residues. Germline V gene sequence: CDR1 LGHNA, CDR2 YNFKEQ. The CDR3 spells CASSQIPGTDTQYF. CDR3 nucleotides: TGTGCCAGCAGCCAAATTCCGGGAACAGATACGCAGTATTTT.

The chain is built from TRBV6-6 and TRBJ2-1; 7 bases line up with TRBD2. This CDR3 spans 16 amino acids. CDR1 is MNHNY and CDR2 is SVGAGI in the germline V gene (reference sequence). The V gene end was trimmed by 5 bases and the J gene end by 0 bases; junction bases not matched to a gene: 7. For the CDR3, the DNA is TGTGCCAGCAGTGCGGACGGGGGGAGCTCCTACAATGAGCAGTTCTTC. Translated: CASSADGGSSYNEQFF.

This rearrangement joins TRBV6-6 to TRBJ2-7; D possibly corresponds to TRBD1 (6 bases). Trimming cost V 5 bases and J 5 bases, with 19 bases left between them. CDR1 is MNHNY and CDR2 is SVGAGI in the germline V gene (reference sequence). The CDR3 is 15 amino acids. The CDR3 sequence: CASSPPRDTRHEQYF. Written as DNA, the CDR3 is TGTGCCAGCAGTCCCCCCCGGGACACTCGCCACGAGCAGTACTTC.